Many counts were recorded for the clone carrying this T cell receptor (beta chain). HTBI primers from iRepertoire and Arm-PCR of CDR3 regions yielded the TCR beta libraries. One entry per CDR3 protein, called by TCRdb with MiXCR from the multiplex PCR reads. The sample consists of 300,000 to 350,000 distinct CDR3 sequences, less than 20% of them appearing once. Time point meaning: persistent/refractory GD, antithyroid drugs over 5 years with positive TRAb. After RNA was extracted from PBMCs, the TCR library was made from it. Germline V gene data show CDR1 as KGHDR and CDR2 as SFDVKD. The germline V and J ends were trimmed by 12 bases and 2 bases, with 15 bases remaining between them. The CDR3 is 13 residues long. This record belongs to a study of regulatory T cells in long-lasting Graves disease.

Here the sequenced sample was peripheral blood mononuclear cells (PBMCs), taken when the disease was refractory, from a patient treated with antithyroid drugs. The chain joins TRBV24-1 to TRBJ2-5; weak D call: TRBD1 (7 bases). The clonotype was recovered from a female donor with Graves disease. CDR3 protein: CASGGGSQETQYF. The CDR3 DNA reads as TGTGCCTCAGGGGGAGGCAGTCAAGAGACCCAGTACTTC.